The sequence of this TCR beta chain was determined in a study of shared clonotypes between healthy human individuals. Concerning this clone: Its antigen is unknown.

As defined, naive CD8 cells were CD45RO-negative and positively selected for CCR7, with terminally differentiated effector memory CD45RA+ cells excluded. Germline CDR1 reads SGHRS; CDR2 reads YFSETQ. Trimming took 2 bases from V and 7 from J; bases not matched to a gene: 6. CDR3 length: 16 residues. Points from the study as a whole: Naive subsets generally had larger estimated richness than memory subsets.

Data came from immunoSEQ multiplex PCR; TCRdb stores just in-frame clones and leaves some out. Found here are some 2 million clones, roughly 95% of them singletons; the top ten hold 0.9% to 1.5%. Sequencing was performed on naive CD8+ T cells sorted from blood. The TCR originated in a man younger than 30 in good health. The chain uses TRBV5-1 and TRBJ2-2, with 12 bases matching TRBD1. The CDR3 DNA reads TGCGCCAGCAGCTTAGGGACAGGGGGCTCCGGCGGGGAGCTGTTTTTT. This gives the protein CASSLGTGGSGGELFF.